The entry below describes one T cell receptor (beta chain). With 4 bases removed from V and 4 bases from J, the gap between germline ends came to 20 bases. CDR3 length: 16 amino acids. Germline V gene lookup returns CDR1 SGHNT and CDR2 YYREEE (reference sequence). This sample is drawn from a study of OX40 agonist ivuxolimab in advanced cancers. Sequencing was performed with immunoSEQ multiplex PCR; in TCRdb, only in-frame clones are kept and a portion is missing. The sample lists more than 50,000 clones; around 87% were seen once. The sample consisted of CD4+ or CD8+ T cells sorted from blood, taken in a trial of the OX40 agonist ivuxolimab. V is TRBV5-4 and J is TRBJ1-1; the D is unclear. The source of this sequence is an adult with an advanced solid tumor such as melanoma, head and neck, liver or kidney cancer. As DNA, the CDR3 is TGTGCCAGCAGCCCCCAGGCGGCGCGGCGTCCCACTGAAGCTTTCTTT. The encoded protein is CASSPQAARRPTEAFF. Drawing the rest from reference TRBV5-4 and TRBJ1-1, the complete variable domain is ETGVTQSPTHLIKTRGQQVTLRCSSQSGHNTVSWYQQALGQGPQFIFQYYREEENGRGNFPPRFSGLQFPNYSSELNVNALELDDSALYLCASSPQAARRPTEAFFGQGTRLTVV.